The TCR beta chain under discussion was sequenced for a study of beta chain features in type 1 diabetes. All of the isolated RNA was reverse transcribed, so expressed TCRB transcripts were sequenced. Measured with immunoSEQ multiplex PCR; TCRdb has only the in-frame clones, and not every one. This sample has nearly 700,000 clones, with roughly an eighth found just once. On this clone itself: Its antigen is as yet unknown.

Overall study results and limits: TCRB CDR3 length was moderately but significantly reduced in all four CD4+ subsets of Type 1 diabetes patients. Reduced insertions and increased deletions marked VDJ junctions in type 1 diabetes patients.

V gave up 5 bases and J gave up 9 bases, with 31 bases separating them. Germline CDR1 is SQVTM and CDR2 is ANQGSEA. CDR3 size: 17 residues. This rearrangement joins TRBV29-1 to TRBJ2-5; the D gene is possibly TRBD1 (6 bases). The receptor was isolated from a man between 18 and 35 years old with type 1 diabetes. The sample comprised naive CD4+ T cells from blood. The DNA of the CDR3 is TGCAGCGTTTCTTTTGAAGGGGGAATTGTAACCTTGCACCCCCAGTACTTC. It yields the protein CSVSFEGGIVTLHPQYF.